Sequencing of this TCR beta chain was carried out in a study of OX40 agonist ivuxolimab in advanced cancers. About the research overall: Ivuxolimab is an agonistic anti-OX40 (CD134) antibody, and patients were treated with it.

Findings of the study overall: Antigen specificity remained undetermined for the expanded peripheral T cells.

On this clone: Antigen: not known.

Germline-derived CDR1 and CDR2 are SGHRS and YFSETQ. The CDR3 is 15 amino acids. The J segment lost 8 bases and the V segment lost 4 bases, leaving 9 bases of the junction unmatched. TCRdb keeps only in-frame clones here, not all; method: immunoSEQ multiplex PCR. Counted here are around 76,000 clones, 85% to 90% occurring once; the ten biggest clones make up under 15%. The sample was CD4+ or CD8+ T cells sorted from blood, taken in a trial of the OX40 agonist ivuxolimab. The chain combines TRBV5-1 with TRBJ2-1, with 10 positions matching TRBD2. The TCR comes from an adult with an advanced solid tumor such as melanoma, head and neck, liver or kidney cancer. The CDR3 DNA reads as TGCGCCAGCAGCCCAGCTAGCGGGAGAGAGGATGAGCAGTTCTTC. Translation gives CASSPASGREDEQFF. Full variable domain (outside the CDR3, taken from reference TRBV5-1 and TRBJ2-1): KAGVTQTPRYLIKTRGQQVTLSCSPISGHRSVSWYQQTPGQGLQFLFEYFSETQRNKGNFPGRFSGRQFSNSRSEMNVSTLELGDSALYLCASSPASGREDEQFFGPGTRLTVL.